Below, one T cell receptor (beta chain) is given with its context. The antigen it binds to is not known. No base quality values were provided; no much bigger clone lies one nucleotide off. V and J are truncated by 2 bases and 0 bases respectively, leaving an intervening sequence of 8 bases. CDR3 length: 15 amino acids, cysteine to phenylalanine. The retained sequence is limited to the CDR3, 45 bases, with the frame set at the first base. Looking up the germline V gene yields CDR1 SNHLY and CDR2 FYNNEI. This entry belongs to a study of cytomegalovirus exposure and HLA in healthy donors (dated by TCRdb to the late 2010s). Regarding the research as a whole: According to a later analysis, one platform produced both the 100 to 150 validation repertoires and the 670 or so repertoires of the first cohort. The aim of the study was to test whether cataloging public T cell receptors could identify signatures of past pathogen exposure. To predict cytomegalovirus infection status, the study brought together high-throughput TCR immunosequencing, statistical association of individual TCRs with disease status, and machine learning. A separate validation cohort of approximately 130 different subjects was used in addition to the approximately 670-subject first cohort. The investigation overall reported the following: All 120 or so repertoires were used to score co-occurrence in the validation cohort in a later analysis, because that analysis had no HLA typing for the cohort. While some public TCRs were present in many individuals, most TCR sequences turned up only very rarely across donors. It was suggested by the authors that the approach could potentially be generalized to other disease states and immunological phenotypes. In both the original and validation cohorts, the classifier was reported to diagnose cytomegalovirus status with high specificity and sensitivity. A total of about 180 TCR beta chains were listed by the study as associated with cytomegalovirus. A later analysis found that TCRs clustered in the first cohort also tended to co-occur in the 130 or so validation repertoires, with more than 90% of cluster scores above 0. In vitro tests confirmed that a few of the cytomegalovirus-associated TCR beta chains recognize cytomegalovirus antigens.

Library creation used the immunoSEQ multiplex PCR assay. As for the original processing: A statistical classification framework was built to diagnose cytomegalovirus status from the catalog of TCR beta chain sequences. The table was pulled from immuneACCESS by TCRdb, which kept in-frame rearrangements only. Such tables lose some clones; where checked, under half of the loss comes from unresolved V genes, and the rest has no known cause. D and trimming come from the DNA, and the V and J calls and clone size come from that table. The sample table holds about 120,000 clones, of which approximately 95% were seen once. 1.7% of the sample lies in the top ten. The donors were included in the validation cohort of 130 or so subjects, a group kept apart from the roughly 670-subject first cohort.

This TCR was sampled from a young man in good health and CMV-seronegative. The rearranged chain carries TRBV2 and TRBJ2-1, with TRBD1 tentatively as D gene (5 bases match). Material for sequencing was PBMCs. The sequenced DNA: TGTGCCAGCAGTGAACAGGGCAGCTCCTACAATGAGCAGTTCTTC. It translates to CASSEQGSSYNEQFF.